This entry features one T cell receptor beta chain sequence. Assay: immunoSEQ multiplex PCR; the TCRdb copy retains only in-frame clones and omits some. The sample gives tens of thousands of clones, around 90% of which show up once; approximately 0.79% is in the top ten. This CDR3 region has 14 residues. In germline, CDR1 is WNHNN, CDR2 SYGVQD (reference sequence). V lost 8 bases, J lost 4 bases, and 15 bases lay in between. The sample is drawn from a study of T cell changes during pregnancy in multiple sclerosis. The material was CD4+ T cells from peripheral blood mononuclear cells, obtained in the third trimester of pregnancy. This clonotype was obtained from a female donor with multiple sclerosis, enrolled in a pregnancy study. The chain is built from TRBV10-1 and TRBJ2-1, with D unresolved. CDR3 sequence (DNA): TGCGCCAGCGAGCCTTCGTCCCGATACAATGAGCAGTTCTTC. Protein sequence: CASEPSSRYNEQFF.